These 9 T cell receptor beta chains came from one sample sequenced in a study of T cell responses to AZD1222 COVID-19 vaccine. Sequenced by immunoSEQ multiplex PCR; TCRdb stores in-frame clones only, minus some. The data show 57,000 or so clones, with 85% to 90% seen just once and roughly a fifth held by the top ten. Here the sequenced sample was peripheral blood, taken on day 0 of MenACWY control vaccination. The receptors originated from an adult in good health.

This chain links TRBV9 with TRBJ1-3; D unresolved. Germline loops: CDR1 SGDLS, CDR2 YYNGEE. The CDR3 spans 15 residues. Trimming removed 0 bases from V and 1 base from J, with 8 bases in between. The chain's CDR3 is CASSVGILSGNTIYF. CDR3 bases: TGTGCCAGCAGCGTAGGCATCCTTTCTGGAAACACCATATATTTT. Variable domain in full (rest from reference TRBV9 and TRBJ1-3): DSGVTQTPKHLITATGQRVTLRCSPRSGDLSVYWYQQSLDQGLQFLIQYYNGEERAKGNILERFSAQQFPDLHSELNLSSLELGDSALYFCASSVGILSGNTIYFGEGSWLTVV.

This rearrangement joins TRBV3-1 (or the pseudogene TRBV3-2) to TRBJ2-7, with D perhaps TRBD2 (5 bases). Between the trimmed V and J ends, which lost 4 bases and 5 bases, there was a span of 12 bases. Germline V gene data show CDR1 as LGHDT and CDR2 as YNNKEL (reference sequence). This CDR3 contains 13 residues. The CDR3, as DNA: TGTGCCAGCAGCCCACTCCGGAGGAACGAGCAGTACTTC. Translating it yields CASSPLRRNEQYF.

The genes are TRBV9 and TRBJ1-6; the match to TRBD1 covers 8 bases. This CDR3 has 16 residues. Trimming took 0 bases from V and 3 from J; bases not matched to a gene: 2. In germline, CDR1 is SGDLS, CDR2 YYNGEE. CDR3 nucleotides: TGTGCCAGCAGCGTAGATACAGGGGGCTATAATTCACCCCTCCACTTT. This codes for CASSVDTGGYNSPLHF.

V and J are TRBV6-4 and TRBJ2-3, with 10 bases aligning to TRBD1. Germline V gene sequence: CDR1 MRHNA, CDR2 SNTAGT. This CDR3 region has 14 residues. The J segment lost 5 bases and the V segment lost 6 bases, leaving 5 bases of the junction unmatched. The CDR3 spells CASSARTGGDTQYF. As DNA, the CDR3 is TGTGCCAGCAGCGCCAGGACAGGGGGAGATACGCAGTATTTT.

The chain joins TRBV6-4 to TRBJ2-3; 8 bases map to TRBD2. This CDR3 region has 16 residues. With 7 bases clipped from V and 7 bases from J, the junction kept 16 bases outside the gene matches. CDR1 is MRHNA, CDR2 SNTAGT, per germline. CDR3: CASKTGLAGFSHTQYF. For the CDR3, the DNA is TGTGCCAGCAAAACCGGGCTAGCGGGCTTCTCCCATACGCAGTATTTT.

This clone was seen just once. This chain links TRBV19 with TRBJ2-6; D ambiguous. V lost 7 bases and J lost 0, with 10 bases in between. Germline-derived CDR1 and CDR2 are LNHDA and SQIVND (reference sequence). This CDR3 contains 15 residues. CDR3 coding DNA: TGTGCCAGTATCAAATGGGGCTCTGGGGCCAACGTCCTGACTTTC. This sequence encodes CASIKWGSGANVLTF.

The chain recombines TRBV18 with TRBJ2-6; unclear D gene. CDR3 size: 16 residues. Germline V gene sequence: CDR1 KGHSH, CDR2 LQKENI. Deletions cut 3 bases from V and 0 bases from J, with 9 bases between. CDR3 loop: CASSPGQNSGANVLTF. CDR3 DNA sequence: TGTGCCAGCTCACCGGGCCAAAACTCTGGGGCCAACGTCCTGACTTTC.

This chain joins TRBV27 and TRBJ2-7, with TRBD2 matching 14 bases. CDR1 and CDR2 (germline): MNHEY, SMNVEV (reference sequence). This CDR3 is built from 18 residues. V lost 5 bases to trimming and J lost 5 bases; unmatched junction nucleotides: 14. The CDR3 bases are TGTGCCAGCAGTACCCGACTAGCGGGAGGGACCTCATCGCACGAGCAGTACTTC. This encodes CASSTRLAGGTSSHEQYF.

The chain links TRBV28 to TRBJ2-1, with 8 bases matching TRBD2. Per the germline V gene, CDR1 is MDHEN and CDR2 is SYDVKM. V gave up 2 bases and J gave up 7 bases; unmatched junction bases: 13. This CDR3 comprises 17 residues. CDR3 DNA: TGTGCCAGCAGTTTAGATCCCCCTAGCGGGCTACAGAATGAGCAGTTCTTC. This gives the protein CASSLDPPSGLQNEQFF.